This record looks at one TCR beta chain sequence and its context. Its antigen is currently unknown. The data stem from a study of cytomegalovirus exposure and HLA in healthy donors. About the research overall: Out of about 179 million T cells, an earlier analysis found some 110 million unique TCR beta sequences in total. Notes on the study in general: It was reported that TCR beta sequences correctly inferred the HLA-A and HLA-B alleles for most subjects. What was likely a sequencing artifact was a cluster of highly shared sequence variants.

The CDR3 contains 16 residues. V shed 5 bases and J shed 1 base, with 15 bases lying between them. CDR1 MDHEN and CDR2 SYDVKM come from the germline V gene. PCR was performed using 60 Vbeta and 13 Jbeta primers. Using immunoSEQ multiplex PCR, the repertoire was profiled, and TCRdb retains in-frame clones only, with some absent. Here the sample spans some 190,000 clones, more than 75% being singletons. Unrecorded immune exposures were likely, despite nominal health at sampling. The receptor's source is a man aged 35 to 55 in good health and CMV-seropositive. Specimen: PBMCs. The chain couples TRBV28 to TRBJ1-5; a possible D gene is TRBD1 (5 bases). The CDR3 DNA reads as TGTGCCAGCAGTCCACGACACCGGGGGAGCAATCAGCCCCAGCATTTT. Amino acids: CASSPRHRGSNQPQHF.